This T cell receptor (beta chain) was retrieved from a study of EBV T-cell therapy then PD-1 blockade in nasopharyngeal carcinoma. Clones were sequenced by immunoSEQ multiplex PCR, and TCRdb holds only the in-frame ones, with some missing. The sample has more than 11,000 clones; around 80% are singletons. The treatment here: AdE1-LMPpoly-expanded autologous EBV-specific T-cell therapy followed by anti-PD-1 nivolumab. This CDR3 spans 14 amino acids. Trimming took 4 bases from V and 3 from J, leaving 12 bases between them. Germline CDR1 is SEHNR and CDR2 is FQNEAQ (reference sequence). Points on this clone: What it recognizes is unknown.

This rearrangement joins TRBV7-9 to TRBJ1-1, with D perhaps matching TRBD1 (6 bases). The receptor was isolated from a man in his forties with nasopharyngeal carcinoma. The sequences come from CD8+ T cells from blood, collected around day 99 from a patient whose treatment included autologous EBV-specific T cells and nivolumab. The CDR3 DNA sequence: TGTGCCAGCAGCTCAGGGGTTTATTACACTGAAGCTTTCTTT. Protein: CASSSGVYYTEAFF.